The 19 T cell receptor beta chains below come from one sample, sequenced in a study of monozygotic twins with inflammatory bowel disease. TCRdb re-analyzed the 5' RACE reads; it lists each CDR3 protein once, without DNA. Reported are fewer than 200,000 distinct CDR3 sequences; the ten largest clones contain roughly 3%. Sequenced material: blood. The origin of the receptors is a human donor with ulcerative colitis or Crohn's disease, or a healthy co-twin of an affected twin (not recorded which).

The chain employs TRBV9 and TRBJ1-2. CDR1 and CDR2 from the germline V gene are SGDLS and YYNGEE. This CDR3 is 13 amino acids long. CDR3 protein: CASSPSSPEGYTF.

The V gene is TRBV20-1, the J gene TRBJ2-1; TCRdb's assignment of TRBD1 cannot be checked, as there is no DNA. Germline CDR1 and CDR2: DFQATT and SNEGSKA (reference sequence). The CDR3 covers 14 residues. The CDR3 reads CSAATYKGRNEQFF.

The CDR3 protein is CASSGRTGGAYNSPLHF. This chain joins TRBV9 and TRBJ1-6; as DNA is missing, the TRBD1 call by TCRdb cannot be tested. The germline V gene encodes CDR1 SGDLS and CDR2 YYNGEE. The CDR3 is made up of 17 amino acids.

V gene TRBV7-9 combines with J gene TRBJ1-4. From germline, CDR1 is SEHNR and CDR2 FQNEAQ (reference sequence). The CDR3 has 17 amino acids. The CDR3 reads CASSWDLRYRNNEKLFF. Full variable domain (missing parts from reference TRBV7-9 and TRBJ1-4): DTGVSQNPRHKITKRGQNVTFRCDPISEHNRLYWYRQTLGQGPEFLTYFQNEAQLEKSRLLSDRFSAERPKGSFSTLEIQRTEQGDSAMYLCASSWDLRYRNNEKLFFGSGTQLSVL.

CDR3 residues: CASSETAFKVAQGGTDTQYF. This chain joins TRBV6-1 and TRBJ2-3; as DNA is missing, the TRBD1 call by TCRdb cannot be tested. CDR1 and CDR2 (germline): MNHNS, SASEGT. The CDR3 is 20 residues long.

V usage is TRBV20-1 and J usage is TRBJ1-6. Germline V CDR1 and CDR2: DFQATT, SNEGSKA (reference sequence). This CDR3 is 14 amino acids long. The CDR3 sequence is CSARDSSYNSPLHF.

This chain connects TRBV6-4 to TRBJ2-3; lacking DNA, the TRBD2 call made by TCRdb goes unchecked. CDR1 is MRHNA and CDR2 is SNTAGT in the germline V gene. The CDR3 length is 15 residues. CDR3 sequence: CASSDASGSTDTQYF.

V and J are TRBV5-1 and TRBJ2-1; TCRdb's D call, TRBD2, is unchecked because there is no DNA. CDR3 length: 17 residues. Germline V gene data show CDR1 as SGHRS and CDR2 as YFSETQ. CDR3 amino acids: CASSLVTAGREYNEQFF.

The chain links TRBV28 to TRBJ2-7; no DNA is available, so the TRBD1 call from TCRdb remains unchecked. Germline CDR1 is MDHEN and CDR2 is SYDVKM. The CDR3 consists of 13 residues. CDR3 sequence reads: CASRGSGAREQYF.

The CDR3 sequence is CASSLTPGQTIQETQYF. The V gene is TRBV12-3 or TRBV12-4, the J gene TRBJ2-5; TCRdb indicates TRBD1, and absent DNA this call remains unverified. CDR3 size: 17 residues.

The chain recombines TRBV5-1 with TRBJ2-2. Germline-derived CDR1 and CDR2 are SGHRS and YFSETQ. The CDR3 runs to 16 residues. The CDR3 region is CASSLQIGTNTGELFF.

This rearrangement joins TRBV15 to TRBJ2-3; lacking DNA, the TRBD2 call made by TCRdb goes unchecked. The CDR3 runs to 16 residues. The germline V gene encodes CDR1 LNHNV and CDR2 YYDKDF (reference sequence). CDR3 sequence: CATSRETPPMTDTQYF. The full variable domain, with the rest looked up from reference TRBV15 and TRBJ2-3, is DAMVIQNPRYQVTQFGKPVTLSCSQTLNHNVMYWYQQKSSQAPKLLFHYYDKDFNNEADTPDNFQSRRPNTSFCFLDIRSPGLGDTAMYLCATSRETPPMTDTQYFGPGTRLTVL.

The CDR3 sequence is CSVGDPNYGYTF. The chain recombines TRBV29-1 with TRBJ1-2; TCRdb selects TRBD1, and the lack of DNA leaves this call unchecked. CDR3 length: 12 residues. CDR1 is SQVTM, CDR2 ANQGSEA, per germline.

CDR3 residues: CSARDRFLQTSGNTIYF. The chain combines TRBV20-1 with TRBJ1-3. Germline-derived CDR1 and CDR2 are DFQATT and SNEGSKA (reference sequence). The CDR3 sequence is 17 residues long.

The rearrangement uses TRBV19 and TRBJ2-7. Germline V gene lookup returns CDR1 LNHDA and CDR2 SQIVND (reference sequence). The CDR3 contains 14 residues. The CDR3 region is CASSIVRDSYEQYF.

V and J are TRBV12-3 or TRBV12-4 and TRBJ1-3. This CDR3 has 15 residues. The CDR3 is CASSSRGDSGNTIYF.

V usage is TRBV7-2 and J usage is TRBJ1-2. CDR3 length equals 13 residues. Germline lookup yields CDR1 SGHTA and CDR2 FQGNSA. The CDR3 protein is CASSFMGNYGYTF.

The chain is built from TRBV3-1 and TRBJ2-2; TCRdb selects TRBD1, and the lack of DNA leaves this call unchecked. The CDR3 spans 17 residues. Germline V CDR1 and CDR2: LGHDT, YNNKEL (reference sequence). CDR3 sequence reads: CASARTGGRSRTGELFF.

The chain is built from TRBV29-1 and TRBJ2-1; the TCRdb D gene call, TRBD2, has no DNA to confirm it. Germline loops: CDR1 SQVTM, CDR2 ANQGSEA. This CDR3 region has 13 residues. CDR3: CSVVAGNYNEQFF.